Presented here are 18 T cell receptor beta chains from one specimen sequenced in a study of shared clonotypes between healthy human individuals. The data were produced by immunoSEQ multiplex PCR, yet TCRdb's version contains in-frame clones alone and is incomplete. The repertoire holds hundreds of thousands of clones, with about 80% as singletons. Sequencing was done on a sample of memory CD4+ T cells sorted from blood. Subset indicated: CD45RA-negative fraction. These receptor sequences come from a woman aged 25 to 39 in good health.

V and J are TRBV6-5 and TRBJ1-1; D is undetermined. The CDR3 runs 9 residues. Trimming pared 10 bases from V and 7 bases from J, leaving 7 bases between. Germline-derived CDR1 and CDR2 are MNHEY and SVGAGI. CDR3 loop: CATGDEAFF. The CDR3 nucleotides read TGTGCCACGGGCGATGAAGCTTTCTTT.

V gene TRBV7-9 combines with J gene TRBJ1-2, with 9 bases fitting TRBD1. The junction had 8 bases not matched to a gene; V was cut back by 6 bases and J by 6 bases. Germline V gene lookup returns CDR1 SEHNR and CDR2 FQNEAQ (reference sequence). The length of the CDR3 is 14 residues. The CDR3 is CASRGTGKHDGYTF. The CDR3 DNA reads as TGTGCCAGCAGAGGGACAGGGAAACACGATGGCTACACCTTC.

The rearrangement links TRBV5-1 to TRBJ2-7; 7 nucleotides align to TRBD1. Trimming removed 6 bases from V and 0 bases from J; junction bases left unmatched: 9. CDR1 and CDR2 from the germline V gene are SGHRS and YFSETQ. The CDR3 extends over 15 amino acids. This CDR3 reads CASTPHRDSSYEQYF. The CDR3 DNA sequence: TGCGCCAGCACCCCCCACAGGGACAGCTCCTACGAGCAGTACTTC.

The DNA for the CDR3 is TGTGCCTGGAGTGGGGGGAGGACTAGCGGGGTTCCCTACGAGCAGTACTTC. Its translation: CAWSGGRTSGVPYEQYF. V gene TRBV30 combines with J gene TRBJ2-7; 12 bases align to TRBD2. The length of the CDR3 is 17 residues. Per germline, CDR1 GTSNPN and CDR2 SVGIG (reference sequence). The J segment lost 2 bases and the V segment lost 1 base, leaving 9 bases of the junction unmatched.

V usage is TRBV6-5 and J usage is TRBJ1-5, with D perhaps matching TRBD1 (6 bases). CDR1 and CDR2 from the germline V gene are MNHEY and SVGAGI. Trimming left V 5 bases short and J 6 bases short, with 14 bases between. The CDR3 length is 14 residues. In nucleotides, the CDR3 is TGTGCCAGCAGTCCACAGGGAGGCACTCAGCCCCAGCATTTT. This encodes CASSPQGGTQPQHF.

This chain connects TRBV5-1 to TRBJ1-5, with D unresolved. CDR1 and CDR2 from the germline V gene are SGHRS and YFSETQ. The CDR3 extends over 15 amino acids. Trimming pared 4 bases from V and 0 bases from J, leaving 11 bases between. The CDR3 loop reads CASSPTTNSNQPQHF. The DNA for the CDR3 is TGCGCCAGCAGCCCAACCACTAATAGCAATCAGCCCCAGCATTTT.

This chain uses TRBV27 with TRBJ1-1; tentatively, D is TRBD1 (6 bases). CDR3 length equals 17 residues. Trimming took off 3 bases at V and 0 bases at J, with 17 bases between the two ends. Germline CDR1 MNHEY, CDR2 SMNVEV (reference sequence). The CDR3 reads CASSFATRGLMNTEAFF. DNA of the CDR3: TGTGCCAGCAGTTTCGCAACCAGGGGCTTGATGAACACTGAAGCTTTCTTT.

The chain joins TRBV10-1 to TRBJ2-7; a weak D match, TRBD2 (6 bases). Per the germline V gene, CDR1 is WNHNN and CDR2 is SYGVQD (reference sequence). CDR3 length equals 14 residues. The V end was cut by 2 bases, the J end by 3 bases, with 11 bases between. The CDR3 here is CASSETGEFYEQYF. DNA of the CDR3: TGCGCCAGCAGTGAGACGGGAGAATTCTACGAGCAGTACTTC.

The CDR3 nucleotides read TGTGCCAGCTCACCGTTGAAAGTGCAGATCGGACCCTCCGAGCAGTACTTC. Translation: CASSPLKVQIGPSEQYF. This rearrangement joins TRBV18 to TRBJ2-7; D unclear. The germline CDR1 and CDR2 sequences are KGHSH and LQKENI. The CDR3 consists of 17 residues. Deletions cut 3 bases from V and 6 bases from J, with 24 bases between.

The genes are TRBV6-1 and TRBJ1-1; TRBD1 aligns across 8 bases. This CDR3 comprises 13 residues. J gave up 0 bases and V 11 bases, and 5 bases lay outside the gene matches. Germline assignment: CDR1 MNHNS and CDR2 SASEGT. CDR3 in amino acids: CAGRTGLNTEAFF. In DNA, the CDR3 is TGTGCCGGACGGACAGGGCTGAACACTGAAGCTTTCTTT.

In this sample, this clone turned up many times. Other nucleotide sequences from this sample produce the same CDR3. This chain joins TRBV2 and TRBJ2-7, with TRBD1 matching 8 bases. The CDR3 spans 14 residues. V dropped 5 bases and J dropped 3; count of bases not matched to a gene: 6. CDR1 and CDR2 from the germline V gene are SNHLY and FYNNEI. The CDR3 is CASSPGTGYYEQYF. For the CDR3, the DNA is TGTGCCAGCAGTCCCGGGACAGGATACTACGAGCAGTACTTC.

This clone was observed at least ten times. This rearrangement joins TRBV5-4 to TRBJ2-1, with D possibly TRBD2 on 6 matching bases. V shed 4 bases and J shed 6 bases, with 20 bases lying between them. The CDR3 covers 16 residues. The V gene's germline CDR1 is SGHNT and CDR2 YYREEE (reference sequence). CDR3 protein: CASSAPTLQEGNEQFF. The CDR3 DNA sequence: TGTGCCAGCAGCGCCCCTACTCTTCAGGAGGGCAATGAGCAGTTCTTC.

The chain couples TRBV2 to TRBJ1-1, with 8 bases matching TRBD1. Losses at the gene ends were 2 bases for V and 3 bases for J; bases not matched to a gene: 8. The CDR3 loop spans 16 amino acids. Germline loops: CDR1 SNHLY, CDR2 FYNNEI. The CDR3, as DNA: TGTGCCAGCAGTGAACAGGGGGCTGGTCTGGACACTGAAGCTTTCTTT. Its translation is CASSEQGAGLDTEAFF.

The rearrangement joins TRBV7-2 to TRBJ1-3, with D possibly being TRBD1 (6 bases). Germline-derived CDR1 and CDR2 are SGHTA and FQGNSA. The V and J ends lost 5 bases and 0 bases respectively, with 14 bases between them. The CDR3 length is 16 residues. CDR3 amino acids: CASSPHREVSGNTIYF. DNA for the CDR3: TGTGCCAGCAGCCCCCACAGGGAAGTCTCTGGAAACACCATATATTTT.

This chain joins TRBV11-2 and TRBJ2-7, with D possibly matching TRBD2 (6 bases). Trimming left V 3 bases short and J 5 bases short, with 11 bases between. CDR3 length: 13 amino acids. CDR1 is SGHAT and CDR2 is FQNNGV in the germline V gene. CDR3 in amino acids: CASSFDGSNEQYF. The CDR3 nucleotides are TGTGCCAGCAGCTTCGACGGGAGTAACGAGCAGTACTTC.

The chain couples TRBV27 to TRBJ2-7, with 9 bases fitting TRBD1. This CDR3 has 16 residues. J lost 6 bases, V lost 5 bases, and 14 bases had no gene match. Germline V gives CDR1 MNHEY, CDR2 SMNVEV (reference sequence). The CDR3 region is CASSTPHRDRAVEQYF. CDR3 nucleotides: TGTGCCAGCAGTACCCCCCACCGGGACAGGGCTGTCGAGCAGTACTTC.

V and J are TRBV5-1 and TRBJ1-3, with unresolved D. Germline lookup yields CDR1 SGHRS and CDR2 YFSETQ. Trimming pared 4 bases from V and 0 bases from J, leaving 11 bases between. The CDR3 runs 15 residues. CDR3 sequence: CASSGGRNSGNTIYF. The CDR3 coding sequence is TGCGCCAGCAGCGGAGGACGGAACTCTGGAAACACCATATATTTT.

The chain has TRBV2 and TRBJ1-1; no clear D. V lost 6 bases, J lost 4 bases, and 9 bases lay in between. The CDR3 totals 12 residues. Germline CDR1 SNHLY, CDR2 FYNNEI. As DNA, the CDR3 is TGTGCCAGCAGGGGTGAAGGCACTGAAGCTTTCTTT. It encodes CASRGEGTEAFF.